This TCR beta chain was obtained from a study of yellow fever vaccine responses in identical twins. Trimming took 5 bases from V and 8 from J; bases not matched to a gene: 14. The CDR3 has 16 residues. Study conclusions and caveats: Each twin's T cell response to the vaccine was reported to look partly convergent and partly personalized.

TCRdb re-analysed the RT-PCR reads in MiXCR, keeping a single row per CDR3 protein. The sample has roughly 6,900 distinct CDR3 sequences, less than 90% seen once. For this clonotype: Its antigen remains unidentified.

Sequences were derived from T cells from blood (PBMCs), unsorted or a sorted subset (not recorded which), sampled before or after yellow fever vaccination (not recorded which). The clonotype comes from a woman aged 18-35 years who received the yellow fever vaccine. This chain uses TRBV12-3 or TRBV12-4 with TRBJ1-4; TRBD1 matches 7 bases. The DNA for the CDR3 is TGTGCCAGCAGTCCCACAGGGGAGCATCGCATCGAAAAACTGTTTTTT. It yields the protein CASSPTGEHRIEKLFF.